The clone carrying this T cell receptor beta chain was found a few times. The data are from a study of CD8 T cells in ankylosing spondylitis. 5'-RACE, quantitative and with molecular barcodes, yielded the TCR beta libraries. TCRdb recomputed calls from the 5' RACE reads with MiXCR, one row per CDR3 protein. The data show 250,000 or so distinct CDR3 sequences, about 10% seen once. The V gene's germline CDR1 is SGHAT and CDR2 FQNNGV. After removal of 5 bases from V and 5 bases from J, the junction contained 10 bases not matched to a gene. CDR3 size: 15 residues. The chain couples TRBV11-2 to TRBJ2-5; TRBD2 aligns across 8 bases. This receptor was obtained from a male donor with ankylosing spondylitis or in good health (not recorded which). Specimen: blood, either unsorted or a sorted T cell fraction (not recorded which). CDR3 sequence: CASSLGSGGLETQYF. CDR3 sequence (DNA): TGTGCCAGCAGCCTAGGGAGCGGGGGATTGGAGACCCAGTACTTC.